The source of this TCR beta chain is a study of blood T cell repertoires in COVID-19. Source study methods: It was from reference gene primer amplification that nucleated cell counts were estimated. TCRdb's table, derived via immunoSEQ multiplex PCR, lists solely in-frame clones and lacks some. The D gene and trimming were derived from the DNA, and the V and J assignments and clone size from that table. Counted here are 55,000 to 70,000 clones, about nine tenths occurring once; the ten biggest clones make up roughly a tenth. Sequencing input: peripheral blood. This TCR was recovered from a woman aged 18-29 years with acute or convalescent COVID-19.

CDR3 amino acids: CASSQNPDRRIQETQYF. CDR3 bases: TGCGCCAGCAGCCAGAACCCAGACAGGAGAATCCAAGAGACCCAGTACTTC. The chain employs TRBV4-1 and TRBJ2-5; a possible D gene is TRBD1 (6 bases). The germline CDR1 and CDR2 sequences are MGHRA and YSYEKL. With 3 bases removed from V and 1 base from J, the gap between germline ends came to 18 bases. The CDR3 is 17 residues long.